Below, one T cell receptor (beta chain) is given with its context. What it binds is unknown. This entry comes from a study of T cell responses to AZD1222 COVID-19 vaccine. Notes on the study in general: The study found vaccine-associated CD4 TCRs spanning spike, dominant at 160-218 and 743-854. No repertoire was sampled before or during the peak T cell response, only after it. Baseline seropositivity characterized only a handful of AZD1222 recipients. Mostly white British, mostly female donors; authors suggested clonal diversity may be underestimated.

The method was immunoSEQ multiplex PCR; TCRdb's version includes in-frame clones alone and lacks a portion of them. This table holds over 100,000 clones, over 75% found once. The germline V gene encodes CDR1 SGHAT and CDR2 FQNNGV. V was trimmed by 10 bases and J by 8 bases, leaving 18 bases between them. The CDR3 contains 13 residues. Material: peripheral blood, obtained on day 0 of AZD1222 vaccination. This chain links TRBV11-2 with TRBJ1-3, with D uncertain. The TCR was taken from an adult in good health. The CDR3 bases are TGTGCCATCTCCGAGGGCCCCAAGGACACCATATATTTT. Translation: CAISEGPKDTIYF.